Listed here are 14 T cell receptor beta chains from one sample, sequenced in a study of T cell responses to AZD1222 COVID-19 vaccine. Profiled with immunoSEQ multiplex PCR; TCRdb holds only in-frame clones, not every one. The sample holds 200,000 to 250,000 clones, about 92% seen once. The specimen was peripheral blood, collected on day 0 of MenACWY control vaccination. Receptor source: an adult in good health.

V gene TRBV23-1 combines with J gene TRBJ2-7, with 11 bases that match TRBD1. TRBV23-1 is recorded as an ORF, its role being uncertain. The CDR3 spans 16 residues. Germline trimming cut 2 bases from V and 3 bases from J; bases unmatched to any gene: 6. The CDR3 spells CASSQPRTGGIYEQYF. The CDR3, as DNA: TGCGCCAGCAGTCAACCAAGGACAGGGGGCATCTACGAGCAGTACTTC.

This chain links TRBV15 with TRBJ1-1, with TRBD1 identical over 7 bases. With 5 bases clipped from V and 5 bases from J, the junction kept 2 bases outside the gene matches. The CDR3 runs 12 residues. Germline-derived CDR1 and CDR2 are LNHNV and YYDKDF (reference sequence). In nucleotides, the CDR3 is TGTGCCACCAGCCTCAGGGGGACTGAAGCTTTCTTT. Translating gives CATSLRGTEAFF.

The chain combines TRBV5-8 with TRBJ2-3, with a tentative D call TRBD2 (5 bases). Trimming shortened V by 0 bases and J by 1 base, and 9 bases separated the two germline ends. The length of the CDR3 is 15 residues. Germline values: CDR1 SGHTS, CDR2 YDEGEE. The CDR3 is CASSLAGTRTDTQYF. The DNA of the CDR3 is TGTGCCAGCAGCTTGGCGGGAACTCGCACAGATACGCAGTATTTT.

The chain couples TRBV4-2 to TRBJ2-2; D possibly corresponds to TRBD2 (7 bases). Germline V gene sequence: CDR1 LGHNA, CDR2 YNFKEQ. V lost 4 bases and J lost 3, with 15 bases in between. This CDR3 is built from 16 residues. The CDR3 is CASSPRDGGHTGELFF. CDR3 nucleotide sequence: TGTGCCAGCAGCCCCCGGGACGGGGGGCACACCGGGGAGCTGTTTTTT.

This chain links TRBV6-6 with TRBJ2-1, with a tentative D call TRBD2 (6 bases). Germline loops: CDR1 MNHNY, CDR2 SVGAGI (reference sequence). The germline V and J ends were trimmed by 7 bases and 2 bases, with 12 bases remaining between them. The CDR3 totals 14 residues. The CDR3 DNA follows: TGTGCCAGCACCATGGGGGGTACCTACAATGAGCAGTTCTTC. Amino acid sequence: CASTMGGTYNEQFF.

The CDR3 bases are TGTGCCAGCAGTGACGGGGGGCTTGGTGAAAAACTGTTTTTT. The encoded protein is CASSDGGLGEKLFF. The chain carries TRBV2 and TRBJ1-4; tentatively, D is TRBD1 (6 bases). CDR1 SNHLY and CDR2 FYNNEI come from the germline V gene. The CDR3 consists of 14 residues. Trimming took 3 bases from V and 7 from J, leaving 12 bases between them.

The chain has TRBV7-3 and TRBJ2-3, with a weak D call TRBD1 (7 bases). The CDR3 has 16 amino acids. Trimming pared 8 bases from V and 0 bases from J, leaving 18 bases between. The germline gives CDR1 SGHTA, CDR2 FQGTGA. In DNA, the CDR3 is TGTGCCAGCGCGTACAGGGGAGGAGGAAGCACAGATACGCAGTATTTT. Amino acid sequence: CASAYRGGGSTDTQYF.

The chain has TRBV7-2 and TRBJ2-3; 9 nucleotides line up with TRBD2. Looked up from germline, CDR1 is SGHTA and CDR2 is FQGNSA. V dropped 5 bases and J dropped 3; count of bases not matched to a gene: 6. This CDR3 has 15 amino acids. CDR3 sequence (DNA): TGTGCCAGCAGCCTTGGACTAGCGAAGACAGATACGCAGTATTTT. Amino acids: CASSLGLAKTDTQYF.

CDR3 protein: CASSLVEYNEQFF. The DNA for the CDR3 is TGTGCCAGCAGCTTAGTGGAATACAATGAGCAGTTCTTC. The rearrangement uses TRBV7-9 and TRBJ2-1; D remains ambiguous. V shed 1 base and J shed 4 bases, with 5 bases lying between them. CDR1 SEHNR and CDR2 FQNEAQ come from the germline V gene (reference sequence). CDR3 length: 13 amino acids.

V gene TRBV28 combines with J gene TRBJ2-7; 11 positions match TRBD2. CDR3 length equals 15 residues. After removal of 1 base from V and 7 bases from J, the junction contained 6 bases not matched to a gene. Per germline, CDR1 MDHEN and CDR2 SYDVKM. CDR3 coding DNA: TGTGCCAGCAGTTTATTTAGCGGGGGGGGCGAAGAGCAGTACTTC. Residues: CASSLFSGGGEEQYF. Complete variable domain (other parts from reference TRBV28 and TRBJ2-7): DVKVTQSSRYLVKRTGEKVFLECVQDMDHENMFWYRQDPGLGLRLIYFSYDVKMKEKGDIPEGYSVSREKKERFSLILESASTNQTSMYLCASSLFSGGGEEQYFGPGTRLTVT.

The chain combines TRBV30 with TRBJ1-6; no clear D gene. With 0 bases removed from V and 4 bases from J, the gap between germline ends came to 7 bases. CDR3 size: 14 residues. Per the germline V gene, CDR1 is GTSNPN and CDR2 is SVGIG (reference sequence). The CDR3 reads CAWSVLQYNSPLHF. The CDR3 nucleotides read TGTGCCTGGAGTGTACTACAATATAATTCACCCCTCCACTTT.

V is TRBV29-1 and J is TRBJ2-5, with D tentatively TRBD2 (5 bases). Looked up from germline, CDR1 is SQVTM and CDR2 is ANQGSEA. V was trimmed by 6 bases and J by 4 bases, leaving 18 bases between them. The CDR3 covers 14 residues. CDR3 coding DNA: TGCAGCGTAGCGATCTGTGATCGGGGAGAGACCCAGTACTTC. It is translated as CSVAICDRGETQYF.

This clone has a single count. The J gene is TRBJ1-1, the V gene TRBV3-1 (or the pseudogene TRBV3-2); D unresolved. Trimming removed 5 bases from V and 1 base from J, with 14 bases in between. The CDR3 is made up of 15 amino acids. The germline gives CDR1 LGHDT, CDR2 YNNKEL (reference sequence). The CDR3 sequence is CASSATATRNTEAFF. The CDR3 coding sequence is TGTGCCAGCAGCGCGACCGCAACAAGGAACACTGAAGCTTTCTTT.

The chain recombines TRBV3-1 (or the pseudogene TRBV3-2) with TRBJ1-2; TRBD1 aligns across 8 bases. The CDR3 has 14 amino acids. V lost 6 bases, J lost 3 bases, and 6 bases stayed unmatched. Germline CDR1 LGHDT, CDR2 YNNKEL (reference sequence). The CDR3 DNA is TGTGCCAGCAGGCAGATACAGGGGGACTATGGCTACACCTTC. Translated, it gives CASRQIQGDYGYTF.